Listed below are T cell receptor beta chains from one sample, sequenced in a study of CD8 T cells in Susac syndrome. TCRdb called the immunoSEQ multiplex PCR reads again in MiXCR, with one record for every CDR3 protein. This table holds roughly 200,000 distinct CDR3 sequences, approximately 94% found once. Sequenced sample: CD4+ T cells from PBMCs. The source is a human donor with multiple sclerosis. Both conserved end residues are part of each CDR3. Each record gives: D gene, clone size, J gene, V gene, CDR3 DNA, CDR3 protein. D genes are given only for firm matches. Expanded clones get a size class; other rows say once, few or many, or leave the size out.

d_gene: -; abundance: -; j_gene: TRBJ2-3; v_gene: TRBV15; CDR3nt: TGTGCCACCAGCGAGTACAGTGGCCGCACAGATACGCAGTATTTT; CDR3aa: CATSEYSGRTDTQYF
d_gene: TRBD1; abundance: once; j_gene: TRBJ1-1; v_gene: TRBV30; CDR3nt: TGTGCCTGGGTGACAGGGGGCTATACTGAAGCTTTCTTT; CDR3aa: CAWVTGGYTEAFF
d_gene: TRBD1; abundance: -; j_gene: TRBJ1-2; v_gene: TRBV9; CDR3nt: TGTGCCAGCAGCCCTGGACAGGTAGCTGAGGGCTATGGCTACACCTTC; CDR3aa: CASSPGQVAEGYGYTF
d_gene: -; abundance: -; j_gene: TRBJ1-1; v_gene: TRBV12-3/TRBV12-4; CDR3nt: TGTGCCAGCAGACCCAGCAGGGGAGCCGACGCTGAAGCTTTCTTT; CDR3aa: CASRPSRGADAEAFF
d_gene: TRBD1; abundance: -; j_gene: TRBJ1-2; v_gene: TRBV5-4; CDR3nt: TGTGCCAGCAGCCCGACAGGGGATTGGGGCTACACCTTC; CDR3aa: CASSPTGDWGYTF
d_gene: -; abundance: -; j_gene: TRBJ2-1; v_gene: TRBV20-1; CDR3nt: TGCAGTGCCCGGGCCGGGGGCTGGGAGCAGTTCTTC; CDR3aa: CSARAGGWEQFF
d_gene: -; abundance: -; j_gene: TRBJ1-5; v_gene: TRBV30; CDR3nt: TGTGCCTGGAGTGTAGGCGGTGAGAATCAGCCCCAGCATTTT; CDR3aa: CAWSVGGENQPQHF
d_gene: -; abundance: -; j_gene: TRBJ2-5; v_gene: TRBV20-1; CDR3nt: TGCAGTGCTAGACGAGCGGGGACACGAGAGGGGACCCAGTACTTC; CDR3aa: CSARRAGTREGTQYF
d_gene: -; abundance: -; j_gene: TRBJ2-7; v_gene: TRBV4-3; CDR3nt: TGCGCCAGCAGCCAAGCCTTCCAGGGGTCCTACGAGCAGTACTTC; CDR3aa: CASSQAFQGSYEQYF
d_gene: -; abundance: -; j_gene: TRBJ2-5; v_gene: TRBV11-2; CDR3nt: TGTGCCAGCAGCTTAGACAGGGTAGAGACCCAGTACTTC; CDR3aa: CASSLDRVETQYF
d_gene: -; abundance: -; j_gene: TRBJ2-7; v_gene: TRBV20-1; CDR3nt: TGCAGTGCTAGAGATTGGACAGTTTCAACCTACGAGCAGTACTTC; CDR3aa: CSARDWTVSTYEQYF
d_gene: TRBD1; abundance: -; j_gene: TRBJ2-7; v_gene: TRBV18; CDR3nt: TGTGCCAGCTCACCAAAACGTGACCTGGGACAGGGGATGTCCTACGAGCAGTACTTC; CDR3aa: CASSPKRDLGQGMSYEQYF
d_gene: TRBD2; abundance: few; j_gene: TRBJ2-5; v_gene: TRBV4-3; CDR3nt: TGCGCCAGCAGCCAAGACCATAGCGGGGGGGTGGAGACCCAGTACTTC; CDR3aa: CASSQDHSGGVETQYF
d_gene: TRBD2; abundance: -; j_gene: TRBJ2-7; v_gene: TRBV20-1; CDR3nt: TGCAGTGCTGGGGGACTAGCGGCGAACGAGCAGTACTTC; CDR3aa: CSAGGLAANEQYF
d_gene: -; abundance: -; j_gene: TRBJ2-5; v_gene: TRBV12-3/TRBV12-4; CDR3nt: TGTGCCAGCACCCCGGGTTTGGGGAGCCAAGAGACCCAGTACTTC; CDR3aa: CASTPGLGSQETQYF
d_gene: -; abundance: -; j_gene: TRBJ2-1; v_gene: TRBV12-3/TRBV12-4; CDR3nt: TGTGCCAGCAGCCTCCGTGATGGCCATGAGCAGTTCTTC; CDR3aa: CASSLRDGHEQFF
d_gene: TRBD2; abundance: -; j_gene: TRBJ2-5; v_gene: TRBV5-1; CDR3nt: TGCGCCAGCAGCTCCCCTTCGGGGGGGGAGACCCAGTACTTC; CDR3aa: CASSSPSGGETQYF
d_gene: -; abundance: -; j_gene: TRBJ1-2; v_gene: TRBV3-1; CDR3nt: TGTGCCAGCAGCCAGTTTGGTGGTCAGGGCGAAAATGGCTACACCTTC; CDR3aa: CASSQFGGQGENGYTF
d_gene: TRBD2; abundance: -; j_gene: TRBJ2-1; v_gene: TRBV2; CDR3nt: TGTGCCAGCACTCGCGAGGGACTAGCTCTCAGTGAGCAGTTCTTC; CDR3aa: CASTREGLALSEQFF
d_gene: TRBD1; abundance: -; j_gene: TRBJ1-1; v_gene: TRBV5-1; CDR3nt: TGCGCCAGCAGCTGGACGACAGGGGGCTCGAACACTGAAGCTTTCTTT; CDR3aa: CASSWTTGGSNTEAFF
d_gene: -; abundance: -; j_gene: TRBJ2-3; v_gene: TRBV7-2; CDR3nt: TGTGCCAGCAGCCCGATTGGGGCCACAGATACGCAGTATTTT; CDR3aa: CASSPIGATDTQYF
d_gene: -; abundance: -; j_gene: TRBJ2-7; v_gene: TRBV2; CDR3nt: TGTGCCAGCAGGACAATCTACGAGCAGTACTTC; CDR3aa: CASRTIYEQYF
d_gene: -; abundance: -; j_gene: TRBJ2-5; v_gene: TRBV3-1; CDR3nt: TGTGCCAGCAGCCAAGTCTTAGCGTCGGGGACCCAGTACTTC; CDR3aa: CASSQVLASGTQYF
d_gene: -; abundance: once; j_gene: TRBJ2-2; v_gene: TRBV2; CDR3nt: TGTGCCAGCAGTCGGAGGTGGGCCGGGGAGCTGTTTTTT; CDR3aa: CASSRRWAGELFF
d_gene: -; abundance: -; j_gene: TRBJ2-1; v_gene: TRBV20-1; CDR3nt: TGCAGTGGGATTGGGAAAAATGAGCAGTTCTTC; CDR3aa: CSGIGKNEQFF
d_gene: -; abundance: -; j_gene: TRBJ2-7; v_gene: TRBV7-2; CDR3nt: TGTGCCAGCAGCCCCCGATCCGGGCAGTACTTC; CDR3aa: CASSPRSGQYF
d_gene: TRBD1; abundance: -; j_gene: TRBJ2-7; v_gene: TRBV18; CDR3nt: TGTGCCAGCTCACCCAGGACAGGGAAGTACGAGCAGTACTTC; CDR3aa: CASSPRTGKYEQYF
d_gene: TRBD1; abundance: -; j_gene: TRBJ1-1; v_gene: TRBV5-1; CDR3nt: TGCGCCAGCAGCCTTGAGGGACAGGGCGGAACTGAAGCTTTCTTT; CDR3aa: CASSLEGQGGTEAFF
d_gene: -; abundance: -; j_gene: TRBJ2-1; v_gene: TRBV20-1; CDR3nt: TGCAGCGTTGGACAATACAATGAGCAGTTCTTC; CDR3aa: CSVGQYNEQFF
d_gene: -; abundance: -; j_gene: TRBJ2-7; v_gene: TRBV30; CDR3nt: TGTGCCTGGAGTGCTTACTACGAGCAGTACTTC; CDR3aa: CAWSAYYEQYF
d_gene: TRBD1; abundance: once; j_gene: TRBJ2-4; v_gene: TRBV7-2; CDR3nt: TGTGCCAGCAGCTTAGAGAGGGGGCCTGGAAACATTCAGTACTTC; CDR3aa: CASSLERGPGNIQYF
d_gene: -; abundance: -; j_gene: TRBJ2-1; v_gene: TRBV3-1; CDR3nt: TGTGCCAGCAGCCAACAAGTCCCTGTGGATAGCTCCTACAATGAGCAGTTCTTC; CDR3aa: CASSQQVPVDSSYNEQFF
d_gene: -; abundance: -; j_gene: TRBJ1-4; v_gene: TRBV15; CDR3nt: TGTGCCACCAGCAGGAGCGTTGGGACCGCAGCAACTAATGAAAAACTGTTTTTT; CDR3aa: CATSRSVGTAATNEKLFF
d_gene: TRBD1; abundance: -; j_gene: TRBJ2-5; v_gene: TRBV2; CDR3nt: TGTGCCAGCGGTGGACAGGGGAACCAAGAGACCCAGTACTTC; CDR3aa: CASGGQGNQETQYF
d_gene: -; abundance: -; j_gene: TRBJ1-5; v_gene: TRBV12-3/TRBV12-4; CDR3nt: TGTGCCAGCAGGCCTAAGACAGCCACCCAGCCCCAGCATTTT; CDR3aa: CASRPKTATQPQHF